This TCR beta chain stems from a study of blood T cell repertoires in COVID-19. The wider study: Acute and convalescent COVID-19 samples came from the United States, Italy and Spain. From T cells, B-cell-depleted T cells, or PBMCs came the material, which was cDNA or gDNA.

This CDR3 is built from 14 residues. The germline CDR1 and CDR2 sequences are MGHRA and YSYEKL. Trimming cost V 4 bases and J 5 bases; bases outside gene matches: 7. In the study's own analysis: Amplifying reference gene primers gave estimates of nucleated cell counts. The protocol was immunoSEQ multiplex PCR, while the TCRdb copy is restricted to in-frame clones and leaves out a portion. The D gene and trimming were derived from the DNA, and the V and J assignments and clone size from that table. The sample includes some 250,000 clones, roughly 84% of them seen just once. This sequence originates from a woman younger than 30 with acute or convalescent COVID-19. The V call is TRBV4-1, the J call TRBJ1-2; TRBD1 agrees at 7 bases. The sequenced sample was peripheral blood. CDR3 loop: CASSPEAGGYGYTF. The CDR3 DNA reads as TGCGCCAGCAGCCCGGAAGCAGGGGGGTATGGCTACACCTTC.